This TCR beta chain was found in a study of human T cells and chemical hapten exposure. The time point is: patch test 2, 6 weeks after DPC sensitization. Regarding treatment: therapeutic diphenylcyclopropenone sensitization with weekly scalp DPC. From the RACE reads, TCRdb called clonotypes with MiXCR, one entry per CDR3 protein. The sample records roughly 92,000 distinct CDR3 sequences, roughly 10% being singletons. Many counts were recorded for this clonotype. V lost 2 bases, J lost 5 bases, and 6 bases lay in between. This CDR3 has 12 residues. The chain has TRBV12-3 or TRBV12-4 and TRBJ1-2; weak D call: TRBD1 (5 bases). The sample was whole blood, taken in connection with sensitization to the hapten diphenylcyclopropenone (DPC). The clonotype comes from a middle-aged woman with alopecia areata. Some clones in this sample may be carry-over from other donors' samples. The CDR3 DNA reads TGTGCCAGCAGTTTATGGGGGTATGGCTACACCTTC. Amino acid sequence: CASSLWGYGYTF.